This is a list of T cell receptor beta chains from one sample in a study of blood T cell repertoires in COVID-19. Assay used: immunoSEQ multiplex PCR; TCRdb lists only in-frame clones, some missing. The profile shows tens of thousands of clones, around 86% of them singletons. Sequences were obtained from peripheral blood. The source is a human donor in a cohort sampled during active COVID-19. The donor label of this sample is uncertain. Each CDR3 is given with its conserved first and last residue. The D gene is left open where the match is weak. Clone size is not always given. Where it is, it says once, few, many or a class for expanded clones.

d_gene,abundance,j_gene,v_gene,CDR3nt,CDR3aa
TRBD1,.,TRBJ2-2,TRBV6-5,TGTGCCAGCAGCCCCGGGACAGTAGCCGGGGAGCTGTTTTTT,CASSPGTVAGELFF
.,.,TRBJ1-2,TRBV2,TGTGCCAGCAGTGCCGGGACTAACTATGGCTACACCTTC,CASSAGTNYGYTF
TRBD2,.,TRBJ2-1,TRBV5-5,TGTGCCAGCAAAGGGCTAGCGGAAGATCTAGGCTATGAGCAGTTCTTC,CASKGLAEDLGYEQFF
TRBD1,.,TRBJ1-2,TRBV5-1,TGCGCCAGCAGCCTTGGGACAGGGGGCTTATCTCAGGGCTACACCTTC,CASSLGTGGLSQGYTF
.,.,TRBJ1-1,TRBV10-3,TGTGCCATCAGCTCGGGGGGCACTGAAGCTTTCTTT,CAISSGGTEAFF
TRBD1,.,TRBJ2-5,TRBV28,TGTGCCAGCAGGTATACAGGGGGCGCCGAGACCCAGTACTTC,CASRYTGGAETQYF
.,.,TRBJ2-6,TRBV9,TGTGCCAGCAGCTCTTGGTCGGGCTCTGGGGCCAACGTCCTGACTTTC,CASSSWSGSGANVLTF
TRBD2,.,TRBJ2-7,TRBV5-1,TGCGCCAGCAGCCCCCGACCCGGGAGGGCCTACGAGCAGTACTTC,CASSPRPGRAYEQYF
.,.,TRBJ1-5,TRBV5-4,TGTGCCAGCAGCTTGCAGGGGACCAATCAGCCCCAGCATTTT,CASSLQGTNQPQHF
TRBD1,.,TRBJ2-7,TRBV5-1,TGCGCCAGCAGCTTGGGGTTTGTGCAGGGGGCAAACGAGCAGTACTTC,CASSLGFVQGANEQYF
TRBD1,.,TRBJ2-1,TRBV5-5,TGTGCCAGCAGCTTGGCGTGGCAGGGGGTTTACAATGAGCAGTTCTTC,CASSLAWQGVYNEQFF
TRBD2,.,TRBJ2-5,TRBV6-5,TGTGCCAGCAGTTACCTAAGCGGGGGGCCTGGGGAGACCCAGTACTTC,CASSYLSGGPGETQYF
TRBD2,.,TRBJ2-1,TRBV5-1,TGCGCCAGCAGCTTGGGAGCTAGCGGGGCGTTCTACAATGAGCAGTTCTTC,CASSLGASGAFYNEQFF
TRBD1,few,TRBJ1-3,TRBV11-2,TGTGCCAGCAGCTACAGGGGGTCTGGAAACACCATATATTTT,CASSYRGSGNTIYF
.,.,TRBJ2-3,TRBV19,TGTGCCAGTAATCGGCAGGGGTTCGATACGCAGTATTTT,CASNRQGFDTQYF
.,once,TRBJ2-3,TRBV5-1,TGCGCCAGCCGGGGGAGGCGGGGCGTTGCCACAGATACGCAGTATTTT,CASRGRRGVATDTQYF
TRBD2,once,TRBJ2-2,TRBV27,TGTGCCAGCAGTTTACGGGAGGGCGGGGAGCTGTTTTTT,CASSLREGGELFF
.,.,TRBJ1-1,TRBV27,TGTGCCAGCAGTTTATCGGGCCGCTGGGAAGCTTTCTTT,CASSLSGRWEAFF
.,.,TRBJ2-6,TRBV27,TGTGCCAGCAGTTTCAGGGCTCCTGGGGCCAACGTCCTGACTTTC,CASSFRAPGANVLTF
.,once,TRBJ2-7,TRBV3-1/TRBV3-2,TGTGCCAGCAGCTTCCTCACTAGCAACGAGCAGTACTTC,CASSFLTSNEQYF
.,.,TRBJ2-7,TRBV19,TGTGCCAGTAGTTCCGGTGGCTACGAGCAGTACTTC,CASSSGGYEQYF
.,.,TRBJ1-1,TRBV6-6,TGTGCCAGCAGTCTACGAACAGGGAACACTGAAGCTTTCTTT,CASSLRTGNTEAFF
TRBD1,.,TRBJ2-7,TRBV18,TGTGCCAGCTCACCACGGGGACAGGGGATCTACGAGCAGTACTTC,CASSPRGQGIYEQYF
TRBD1,.,TRBJ1-1,TRBV4-3,TGCGCCAGCAGCATCTCCGGGACAGGGAACACTGAAGCTTTCTTT,CASSISGTGNTEAFF
.,.,TRBJ2-3,TRBV3-1/TRBV3-2,TGTGCCAGCAGCCGAGACCGTGGCACAGATACGCAGTATTTT,CASSRDRGTDTQYF
.,once,TRBJ1-1,TRBV27,TGTGCCAGCAGTCCCCAGGACGGGGGCACTGAAGCTTTCTTT,CASSPQDGGTEAFF
.,.,TRBJ1-4,TRBV12-3/TRBV12-4,TGTGCCAGCAGGGGGGGGGCTAATGAAAAACTGTTTTTT,CASRGGANEKLFF
TRBD2,.,TRBJ2-1,TRBV6-2/TRBV6-3,TGTGCCAGCAGTTACTCGGCTAGCGGGGGAAGCTCCTACAATGAGCAGTTCTTC,CASSYSASGGSSYNEQFF
TRBD2,.,TRBJ2-7,TRBV5-4,TGTGCCAGCAGCTTTTCTAGCGGGGGGGCCTTCTACGAGCAGTACTTC,CASSFSSGGAFYEQYF
.,.,TRBJ1-5,TRBV7-8,TGTGCCAGCAGCCCAGGTAGCAATCAGCCCCAGCATTTT,CASSPGSNQPQHF
.,once,TRBJ2-7,TRBV3-1/TRBV3-2,TGTGCCAGCAGCCATGGCCACAACGAGCAGTACTTC,CASSHGHNEQYF
TRBD1,.,TRBJ1-2,TRBV6-6,TGTGCCAGCAGTAGAGACAGGGTGTCTGATGGCTACACCTTC,CASSRDRVSDGYTF
.,.,TRBJ2-3,TRBV3-1/TRBV3-2,TGTGCCAGCAGCCAAGGTATGTTAGAGACAGATACGCAGTATTTT,CASSQGMLETDTQYF
TRBD1,.,TRBJ2-2,TRBV3-1/TRBV3-2,TGTGCCAGCAGCCCCGGGACAGGGGGTACCGGGGAGCTGTTTTTT,CASSPGTGGTGELFF
.,.,TRBJ2-7,TRBV19,TGTGCCAGTAGTTTACAGGGTTCCTACGAGCAGTACTTC,CASSLQGSYEQYF
TRBD2,.,TRBJ2-3,TRBV10-3,TGTGCCGTTAGCGGGGGGGCAGGCACAGATACGCAGTATTTT,CAVSGGAGTDTQYF
TRBD1,.,TRBJ2-6,TRBV5-1,TGCGCCAGCAGCTTGCAGGGACAGGGTTCTGGGGCCAACGTCCTGACTTTC,CASSLQGQGSGANVLTF
TRBD1,.,TRBJ1-3,TRBV3-1/TRBV3-2,TGTGCCAGCAGCCAATGGTCCTGGGGACAGGGTGAAAACACCATATATTTT,CASSQWSWGQGENTIYF
TRBD2,.,TRBJ2-5,TRBV19,TGTGCCTCCGCCCCAAGCGGGGTTGAGACCCAGTACTTC,CASAPSGVETQYF
.,.,TRBJ1-2,TRBV9,TGTGCCAGCAGCGCCAGGGGAGGGTATGGCTACACCTTC,CASSARGGYGYTF
.,.,TRBJ2-6,TRBV9,TGTGCCAGCAGCGTAGAGCGGGGGGCCAACGTCCTGACTTTC,CASSVERGANVLTF
.,.,TRBJ1-3,TRBV13,TGTGCCAGCAGCTTAGGAGATACAGGAGTCTCTGGAAACACCATATATTTT,CASSLGDTGVSGNTIYF
TRBD2,.,TRBJ2-2,TRBV7-2,TGTGCCAGCAGCGGCGGGGGGGCCAGCACCGGGGAGCTGTTTTTT,CASSGGGASTGELFF
TRBD2,.,TRBJ2-3,TRBV2,TGTGCCAGCCGCCGACTAGCCGGCACAGATACGCAGTATTTT,CASRRLAGTDTQYF
.,.,TRBJ1-6,TRBV5-1,TGCGCCAGCAGTGCTGACAACGCGAACTCCTATAATTCACCCCTCCACTTT,CASSADNANSYNSPLHF
.,.,TRBJ2-6,TRBV14,TGTGCCAGCAGCCAGGGACACCCGCGCTCTGGGGCCAACGTCCTGACTTTC,CASSQGHPRSGANVLTF
.,.,TRBJ1-2,TRBV9,TGTGCCAGCAGCGTAGAGGGCGCAGGGGCCTATGGCTACACCTTC,CASSVEGAGAYGYTF
.,.,TRBJ2-3,TRBV15,TGTGCCACCAGCGGAGGCGGGGGCGCAGATACGCAGTATTTT,CATSGGGGADTQYF
TRBD1,.,TRBJ2-2,TRBV5-6,TGTGCCAGCAGGGGAACTGGGACAGGGACCACCGGGGAGCTGTTTTTT,CASRGTGTGTTGELFF
.,.,TRBJ2-3,TRBV5-4,TGTGCCAGCAGGCCGCTAGGGGGGGGTAGCACAGATACGCAGTATTTT,CASRPLGGGSTDTQYF
.,.,TRBJ2-6,TRBV15,TGTGCCACCAGCAGAGATCACAGGGCTGGGGCCAACGTCCTGACTTTC,CATSRDHRAGANVLTF
TRBD1,few,TRBJ1-2,TRBV9,TGTGCCAGCAGCGAAACAGGGGGTGGCTATGGCTACACCTTC,CASSETGGGYGYTF
.,.,TRBJ2-2,TRBV9,TGTGCCAGCAGCGCTATTCCGGGCACCGGGGAGCTGTTTTTT,CASSAIPGTGELFF
.,.,TRBJ2-1,TRBV13,TGTGCCAGCAGCCCGAGGGGGGTGCGGGGGCCCTACAATGAGCAGTTCTTC,CASSPRGVRGPYNEQFF
TRBD1,.,TRBJ1-1,TRBV2,TGTGCCAGCAGTGAAAAAGGACAGGGTCGCACTGAAGCTTTCTTT,CASSEKGQGRTEAFF
TRBD1,.,TRBJ1-1,TRBV6-6,TGTGCCAGCAGTCTCGGACAGGGTACTGAAGCTTTCTTT,CASSLGQGTEAFF
TRBD1,.,TRBJ1-2,TRBV29-1,TGCAGCGTCGGAGGGGGCGCTGGGTATGGCTACACCTTC,CSVGGGAGYGYTF
.,.,TRBJ1-2,TRBV19,TGTGCCAGTAGGCCAGGTGCCGGGAGGGATGGCTACACCTTC,CASRPGAGRDGYTF
.,.,TRBJ1-5,TRBV7-9,TGTGCCAGCAGCTTAGCGAGCGGGGGGAGCAATCAGCCCCAGCATTTT,CASSLASGGSNQPQHF
.,once,TRBJ2-3,TRBV18,TGTGCCAGCTCACCACCGAGTAGGGGGAAAGATACGCAGTATTTT,CASSPPSRGKDTQYF